What follows are 10 T cell receptor beta chains derived from one specimen sequenced in a study of early T cells in non-severe SARS-CoV-2 infection. TCRdb re-called the 5' RACE reads with MiXCR, one entry per CDR3 protein. The sample yields just over 95,000 distinct CDR3 sequences, approximately 10% seen once. The sample was whole blood, taken at baseline. The receptors were gathered from an adult who was a healthcare worker with PCR-confirmed SARS-CoV-2 infection or an uninfected control (not recorded which).

This clonotype was seen ten or more times. The chain recombines TRBV7-3 with TRBJ2-1; D is possibly TRBD2 (7 bases). From germline, CDR1 is SGHTA and CDR2 FQGTGA. The germline V and J ends were trimmed by 6 bases and 7 bases, with 16 bases remaining between them. CDR3 size: 14 residues. The CDR3 bases are TGTGCCAGCAGTCCGGGGGGCCAGAGTAATGAGCAGTTCTTC. It yields the protein CASSPGGQSNEQFF.

This clonotype was found many times. The chain employs TRBV20-1 and TRBJ2-7; 10 positions match TRBD2. This CDR3 has 14 residues. Germline CDR1 DFQATT, CDR2 SNEGSKA (reference sequence). J lost 3 bases, V lost 0 bases, and 2 bases had no gene match. This chain's CDR3 is CSARDASGSYEQYF. Here the CDR3 DNA reads TGCAGTGCTAGAGATGCTAGCGGGAGCTACGAGCAGTACTTC.

This chain uses TRBV4-2 with TRBJ1-5; 8 nucleotides agree with TRBD1. CDR3 length: 15 residues. CDR1 is LGHNA and CDR2 is YNFKEQ in the germline V gene. V trimming: 4 bases; J trimming: 7 bases; junction bases outside the gene matches: 9. The CDR3 coding sequence is TGTGCCAGCAGCCTATTGACAGGGGAGGGGCAGCCCCAGCATTTT. Translating gives CASSLLTGEGQPQHF.

This clonotype was seen repeatedly, ten times or more. V and J are TRBV6-2 or TRBV6-3 and TRBJ2-7; a possible D gene is TRBD2 (6 bases). The V end lost 6 bases, the J end lost 6 bases, and 12 bases lay between the germline ends. The CDR3 is 12 amino acids. CDR1 and CDR2 from the germline V gene are MNHEY and SVGEGT. The DNA of the CDR3 is TGTGCCAGCAGCCAAGGACTACTCGAGCAGTACTTC. Residues: CASSQGLLEQYF.

The chain carries TRBV20-1 and TRBJ1-2; TRBD1 might be the D (5 bases). The CDR3 is made up of 13 amino acids. V shed 3 bases and J shed 4 bases, with 12 bases lying between them. CDR1 and CDR2 from the germline V gene are DFQATT and SNEGSKA (reference sequence). CDR3 sequence reads: CSASMPGIYGYTF. The CDR3 DNA follows: TGCAGTGCTAGTATGCCAGGGATCTATGGCTACACCTTC.

This chain joins TRBV30 and TRBJ2-4, with TRBD1 as a possible D gene (6 bases). The CDR3 contains 12 residues. Trimming stripped 0 bases from V and 9 bases from J, with 9 bases between. CDR1 is GTSNPN and CDR2 is SVGIG in the germline V gene (reference sequence). The CDR3 region has the DNA TGTGCCTGGAGTGTAGAGACAGGCATTCAGTACTTC. Its translation: CAWSVETGIQYF.

The chain links TRBV5-6 to TRBJ1-3; D unclear. Germline lookup yields CDR1 SGHDT and CDR2 YYEEEE. V was pared by 2 bases and J by 0 bases, with 9 bases between. CDR3 length: 15 residues. The CDR3 nucleotides are TGTGCCAGCAGCTTAGTAGGAGACTCTGGAAACACCATATATTTT. Protein sequence: CASSLVGDSGNTIYF.

This clonotype was seen many times. The V and J genes are TRBV19 and TRBJ1-5; D uncertain. The length of the CDR3 is 13 residues. Germline V gene data show CDR1 as LNHDA and CDR2 as SQIVND (reference sequence). Between the trimmed V and J ends, which lost 1 base and 7 bases, there was a span of 8 bases. The CDR3 region has the DNA TGTGCCAGTAGTATAGGCGTCCCACAGCCCCAGCATTTT. Its protein product is CASSIGVPQPQHF. Supplemented by reference TRBV19 and TRBJ1-5, the full variable domain reads DGGITQSPKYLFRKEGQNVTLSCEQNLNHDAMYWYRQDPGQGLRLIYYSQIVNDFQKGDIAEGYSVSREKKESFPLTVTSAQKNPTAFYLCASSIGVPQPQHFGDGTRLSIL.

This clonotype was picked up a small number of times. The chain links TRBV19 to TRBJ2-7; TRBD1 matches at 9 bases. Trimming at V came to 5 bases and at J to 5 bases, leaving 4 bases not matched to a gene. Per germline, CDR1 LNHDA and CDR2 SQIVND (reference sequence). The CDR3 totals 13 residues. DNA of the CDR3: TGTGCCAGTAGTCCGGGACAGGGTAACGAGCAGTACTTC. This gives the protein CASSPGQGNEQYF.

This clonotype was counted between two and nine times. The chain has TRBV7-9 and TRBJ2-5; 9 bases fit TRBD2. This CDR3 is built from 14 residues. The trim removed 1 base at V and 5 bases at J, leaving 2 bases unmatched. The germline CDR1 and CDR2 sequences are SEHNR and FQNEAQ (reference sequence). CDR3 sequence: CASSLVLAGETQYF. In nucleotides, the CDR3 is TGTGCCAGCAGCTTAGTACTAGCGGGCGAGACCCAGTACTTC.